The entry that follows covers one TCR beta chain sequence. Its target is not known. The CDR3 spans 14 residues. Germline V gene lookup returns CDR1 MNHEY and CDR2 SVGAGI. V lost 5 bases to trimming and J lost 3 bases; unmatched junction nucleotides: 6. This sample stems from a study of shared clonotypes between healthy human individuals. Background on the study: The plates for each donor numbered three CD4 naive, three CD4 memory, two CD8 naive and one CD8 memory. Study-wide results and caveats: Generally, naive subsets came out with larger estimated richness than memory subsets. Sampling included only blood; tissue repertoires likely differ.

Clones were sequenced by immunoSEQ multiplex PCR, and TCRdb holds only the in-frame ones, with some missing. The sample includes approximately 600,000 clones, approximately 96% of them seen just once. Selected positively for CCR7 and CD45RO-negative, naive CD8 cells excluded terminally differentiated effector memory CD45RA+ cells. The sample comprised naive CD8+ T cells sorted from blood. The sequence came from a young woman in good health. V and J are TRBV6-5 and TRBJ2-7; TRBD1 agrees at 8 bases. CDR3 nucleotides: TGTGCCAGCAGTCCAGGGGGCGAGGACTACGAGCAGTACTTC. Protein product: CASSPGGEDYEQYF.